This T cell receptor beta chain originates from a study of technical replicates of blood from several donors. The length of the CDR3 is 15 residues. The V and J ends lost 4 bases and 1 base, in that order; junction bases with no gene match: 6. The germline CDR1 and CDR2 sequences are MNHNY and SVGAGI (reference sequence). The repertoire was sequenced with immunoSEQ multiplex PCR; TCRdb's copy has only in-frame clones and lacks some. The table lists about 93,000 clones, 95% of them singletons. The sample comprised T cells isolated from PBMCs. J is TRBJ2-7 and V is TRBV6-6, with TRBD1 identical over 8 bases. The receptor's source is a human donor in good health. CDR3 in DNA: TGTGCCAGCAGTTCACCGGGACAGGTTTCCTACGAGCAGTACTTC. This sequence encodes CASSSPGQVSYEQYF.